A selection of T cell receptor beta chains follows, all from one sample in a study of shared clonotypes between healthy human individuals. This table comes from immunoSEQ multiplex PCR, and its TCRdb copy is limited to in-frame clones, with some not included. Counted here are around 2,000,000 clones, roughly 91% occurring once; the ten biggest clones make up around 1.7%. Sequenced material: naive CD8+ T cells from PBMCs. The receptors were sampled from a young man in good health. Some clones in this sample may be carry-over from other donors' samples. The CDR3 runs from the conserved cysteine through the conserved F or W. D genes are given only for firm matches.

CDR3 DNA: TGTGCCAGCAGCCCGGGACTAGTCCCCGGGGAGCTGTTTTTT; CDR3 protein: CASSPGLVPGELFF; J gene: TRBJ2-2; D gene: TRBD2; V gene: TRBV7-7
CDR3 DNA: TGTGCCAGCAGTCTAGTTCTCGAGCAGTTCTTC; CDR3 protein: CASSLVLEQFF; J gene: TRBJ2-1; D gene: -; V gene: TRBV6-5
CDR3 DNA: TGTGCCAGCAGCCTCTTCGGAACGACAGGGCACGAGCAGTACTTC; CDR3 protein: CASSLFGTTGHEQYF; J gene: TRBJ2-7; D gene: TRBD1; V gene: TRBV7-3
CDR3 DNA: TGTGCCACCAGCAGGGACAGGGGAAGAACCTACGAGCAGTACTTC; CDR3 protein: CATSRDRGRTYEQYF; J gene: TRBJ2-7; D gene: TRBD1; V gene: TRBV15
CDR3 DNA: TGTGCCACCAGCGGTCCCGGCTGGCGGGAGTTTGTCAATGAGCAGTTCTTC; CDR3 protein: CATSGPGWREFVNEQFF; J gene: TRBJ2-1; D gene: TRBD2; V gene: TRBV15
CDR3 DNA: TGTGCCAGCACTTCGCAGGTGACCTACGAGCAGTACTTC; CDR3 protein: CASTSQVTYEQYF; J gene: TRBJ2-7; D gene: -; V gene: TRBV5-8
CDR3 DNA: TGTGCCAGCAGTAATCCAGGGACAGGGATCTACGAGCAGTACTTC; CDR3 protein: CASSNPGTGIYEQYF; J gene: TRBJ2-7; D gene: TRBD1; V gene: TRBV27
CDR3 DNA: TGTGCCAGCAGCTTGGAAGGCAGGGTTTACGTGAACACTGAAGCTTTCTTT; CDR3 protein: CASSLEGRVYVNTEAFF; J gene: TRBJ1-1; D gene: -; V gene: TRBV5-6
CDR3 DNA: TGTGCCAGCAGCCCCTTTTTTAGGGGCGCGGTAGAGGGGCCTACCACAGATACGCAGTATTTT; CDR3 protein: CASSPFFRGAVEGPTTDTQYF; J gene: TRBJ2-3; D gene: -; V gene: TRBV27
CDR3 DNA: TGTGCCAGCAGTTTTTGGCTAGCGGCCACAGATACGCAGTATTTT; CDR3 protein: CASSFWLAATDTQYF; J gene: TRBJ2-3; D gene: TRBD2; V gene: TRBV28
CDR3 DNA: TGTGCCAGCAGCTTCGGAGGGCATAAGAATGAGCAGTTCTTC; CDR3 protein: CASSFGGHKNEQFF; J gene: TRBJ2-1; D gene: -; V gene: TRBV7-9